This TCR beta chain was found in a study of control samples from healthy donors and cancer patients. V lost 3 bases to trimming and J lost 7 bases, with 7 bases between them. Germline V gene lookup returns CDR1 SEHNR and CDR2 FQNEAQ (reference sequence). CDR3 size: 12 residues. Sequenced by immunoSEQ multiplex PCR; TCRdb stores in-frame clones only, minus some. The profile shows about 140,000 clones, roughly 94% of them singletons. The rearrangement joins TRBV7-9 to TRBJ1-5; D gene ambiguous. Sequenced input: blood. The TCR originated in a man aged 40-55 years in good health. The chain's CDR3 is CASSLREQPQHF. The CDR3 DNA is TGTGCCAGCAGCTTGAGGGAACAGCCCCAGCATTTT.